The clone carrying this T cell receptor beta chain was recorded a few times. The antigen is undetermined. This specimen comes from a study of Graves' ophthalmopathy and Graves' hyperthyroidism. Study context: Peripheral blood was collected at initial diagnosis, before any treatment. Study-wide results and limits: Most expanded clonotypes in thyroid above 0.001 frequency also showed up in blood. The study's model predicted ophthalmopathy progression at approximately 70% sensitivity and about 72% specificity.

Diagnosis was based on clinical symptoms, serum thyroxine, TRAb, thyroid ultrasound and orbital computed tomography. Scientists amplified the TCR beta CDR3 regions from RNA transcripts. Amplification began with first-round RT-PCR using HTBI primers, then second-round multiplex PCR was performed. TCRdb re-derived calls from the multiplex PCR reads in MiXCR, one entry per CDR3 protein. The table records some 410,000 distinct CDR3 sequences, roughly 21% of them present only once. Trimming took 3 bases from V and 4 from J, leaving 16 bases between them. Germline V gives CDR1 KGHSH, CDR2 LQKENI. This CDR3 has 16 residues.

The sequence was collected from a woman aged 18 to 35 with stable Graves' hyperthyroidism. Sequencing was carried out using peripheral blood. The chain joins TRBV18 to TRBJ1-3; TRBD1 is a possible D gene (5 bases). This chain's CDR3 is CASSPQQDWSGNTIYF. The CDR3 DNA sequence: TGTGCCAGCTCACCGCAACAGGATTGGTCCGGAAACACCATATATTTT.